One and the same sample provided the 9 T cell receptor beta chains below, sequenced in a study of a mutant IDH1 vaccine in newly diagnosed glioma. The time point denotes: week 35, safety follow-up. What each vaccine dose contained was 300 ug of mutant IDH1 20-mer peptide, accompanied by topical imiquimod. Sequenced by immunoSEQ multiplex PCR; TCRdb stores in-frame clones only, minus some. The data show 40,000 to 50,000 clones, 80% to 90% seen once. These receptors' antigens are unknown. Sequences were derived from PBMCs, sampled from a glioma patient whose treatment included an IDH1 peptide vaccine. These receptors were obtained from a man aged 40-50 years with glioma.

In this sample, this clone turned up once. The chain has TRBV5-1 and TRBJ2-3; 12 bases agree with TRBD2. The CDR3 is 17 amino acids. CDR1 and CDR2 (germline): SGHRS, YFSETQ. Losses at the gene ends were 4 bases for V and 1 base for J; bases not matched to a gene: 7. The CDR3 here is CASSHRLAGVRTDTQYF. CDR3 sequence (DNA): TGCGCCAGCAGCCACCGACTAGCGGGGGTTCGCACAGATACGCAGTATTTT.

The V and J genes are TRBV19 and TRBJ2-2; the D gene could be TRBD1 or TRBD2 (5 bases each). This CDR3 region has 15 residues. Per the germline V gene, CDR1 is LNHDA and CDR2 is SQIVND (reference sequence). Trimming pared 6 bases from V and 8 bases from J, leaving 19 bases between. CDR3 nucleotides: TGTGCCAGTAGGATGGGACCCCACAGCCCGGGGGAGCTGTTTTTT. Encoded protein: CASRMGPHSPGELFF.

The J gene is TRBJ2-7, the V gene TRBV5-4; D is perhaps TRBD2 (6 bases). The CDR3 is made up of 14 amino acids. Looked up from germline, CDR1 is SGHNT and CDR2 is YYREEE (reference sequence). V was shortened by 3 bases and J by 6 bases, with 16 bases between the two germline ends. The CDR3 loop is CASSSPGEAGEQYF. The CDR3 region has the DNA TGTGCCAGCAGCTCACCGGGAGAAGCCGGCGAGCAGTACTTC.

The V and J genes are TRBV20-1 and TRBJ2-7; the D gene is possibly TRBD2 (5 bases). This CDR3 comprises 11 residues. In germline, CDR1 is DFQATT, CDR2 SNEGSKA (reference sequence). Trimming removed 3 bases at V and 4 bases at J, with 7 bases between. CDR3 protein: CSASGVYEQYF. The CDR3, as DNA: TGCAGTGCTAGCGGGGTGTACGAGCAGTACTTC.

The rearrangement links TRBV5-6 to TRBJ2-7; D unresolved. The germline V gene encodes CDR1 SGHDT and CDR2 YYEEEE. V was clipped by 3 bases and J by 2 bases, with 3 bases between them. The CDR3 loop spans 11 amino acids. This CDR3 reads CASSYTYEQYV. CDR3 bases: TGTGCCAGCAGCTATACCTACGAGCAGTACGTC.

The CDR3 bases are TGTGCCAGTAGCCCCCGCCGGGGGGAGAACACTGAAGCTTTCTTT. Protein product: CASSPRRGENTEAFF. V usage is TRBV19 and J usage is TRBJ1-1; weak D call: TRBD1 (5 bases). The CDR3 is made up of 15 amino acids. Germline CDR1 and CDR2: LNHDA and SQIVND (reference sequence). V was shortened by 6 bases and J by 1 base, with 15 bases between the two germline ends.

This rearrangement joins TRBV19 to TRBJ1-6; a possible D gene is TRBD1 (5 bases). The CDR3 contains 15 residues. Germline V CDR1 and CDR2: LNHDA, SQIVND (reference sequence). Between the trimmed V and J ends, which lost 5 bases and 5 bases, there was a span of 13 bases. The CDR3 DNA reads TGTGCCAGTAGTCGGGGGGTCGGCGATAATTCACCCCTCCACTTT. This gives the protein CASSRGVGDNSPLHF. Drawing the rest from reference TRBV19 and TRBJ1-6, the complete variable domain is DGGITQSPKYLFRKEGQNVTLSCEQNLNHDAMYWYRQDPGQGLRLIYYSQIVNDFQKGDIAEGYSVSREKKESFPLTVTSAQKNPTAFYLCASSRGVGDNSPLHFGNGTRLTVT.

The chain has TRBV6-6 and TRBJ2-5, with 7 bases fitting TRBD1. CDR1 and CDR2 from the germline V gene are MNHNY and SVGAGI (reference sequence). The CDR3 extends over 10 amino acids. With V trimmed by 7 bases and J by 14 bases, 7 bases remained unmatched. Here the CDR3 reads CASIGDSVYF. The CDR3, as DNA: TGTGCCAGCATAGGGGACAGCGTCTACTTC.

The chain is built from TRBV28 and TRBJ2-1; no reliable D call. Germline V lookup: CDR1 MDHEN, CDR2 SYDVKM. With 3 bases removed from V and 1 base from J, the gap between germline ends came to 10 bases. CDR3 size: 15 residues. This chain's CDR3 is CASSFGGRSYNEQFF. In DNA form, the CDR3 reads TGTGCCAGCAGTTTTGGTGGAAGGTCCTACAATGAGCAGTTCTTC.